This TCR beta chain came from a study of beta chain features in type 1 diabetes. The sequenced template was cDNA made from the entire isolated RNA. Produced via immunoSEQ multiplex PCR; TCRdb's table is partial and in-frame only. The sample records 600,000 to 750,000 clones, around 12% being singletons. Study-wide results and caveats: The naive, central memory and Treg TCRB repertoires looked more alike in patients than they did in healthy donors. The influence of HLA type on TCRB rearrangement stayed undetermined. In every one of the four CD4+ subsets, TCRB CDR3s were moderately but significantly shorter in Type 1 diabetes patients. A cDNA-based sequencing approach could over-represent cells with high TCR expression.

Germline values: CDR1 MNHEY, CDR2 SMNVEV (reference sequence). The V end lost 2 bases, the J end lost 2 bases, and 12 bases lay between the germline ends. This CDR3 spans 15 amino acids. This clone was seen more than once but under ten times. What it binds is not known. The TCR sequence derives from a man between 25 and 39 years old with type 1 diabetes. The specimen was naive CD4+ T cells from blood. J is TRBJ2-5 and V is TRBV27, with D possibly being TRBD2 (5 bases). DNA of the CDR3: TGTGCCAGCAGTTTAGTGGGCGGGTCTCAAGAGACCCAGTACTTC. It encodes CASSLVGGSQETQYF.